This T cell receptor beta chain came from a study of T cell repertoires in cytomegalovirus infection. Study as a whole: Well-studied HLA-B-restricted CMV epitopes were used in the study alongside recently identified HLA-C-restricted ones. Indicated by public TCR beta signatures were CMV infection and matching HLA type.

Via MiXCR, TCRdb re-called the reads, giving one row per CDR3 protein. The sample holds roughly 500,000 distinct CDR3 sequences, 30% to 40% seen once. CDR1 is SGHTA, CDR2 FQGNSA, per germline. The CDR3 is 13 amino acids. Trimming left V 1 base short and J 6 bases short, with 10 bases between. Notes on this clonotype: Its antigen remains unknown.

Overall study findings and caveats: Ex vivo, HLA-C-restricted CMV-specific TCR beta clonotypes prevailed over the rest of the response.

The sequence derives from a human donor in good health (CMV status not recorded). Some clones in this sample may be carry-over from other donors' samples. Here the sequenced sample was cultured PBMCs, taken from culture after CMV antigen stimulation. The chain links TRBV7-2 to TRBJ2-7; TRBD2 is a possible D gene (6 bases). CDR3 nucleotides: TGTGCCAGCAGCTTAGAAGGGAGGCGCGAGCAGTACTTC. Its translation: CASSLEGRREQYF. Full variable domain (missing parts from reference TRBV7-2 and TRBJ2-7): GAGVSQSPSNKVTEKGKDVELRCDPISGHTALYWYRQSLGQGLEFLIYFQGNSAPDKSGLPSDRFSAERTGGSVSTLTIQRTQQEDSAVYLCASSLEGRREQYFGPGTRLTVT.